This TCR beta chain was profiled in a study of response to subunit inactivated influenza vaccine (dated by TCRdb to between 2017 and 2018). About the investigation overall: Deep quantitative profiling of the T cell receptor repertoire was used in the study to follow responses to a trivalent subunit inactivated influenza vaccine. The full study reports these points: It was suggested by the authors that each seasonal influenza vaccination may recruit only a limited number of new T cells.

The library was produced with RT-PCR. Sequencing was carried out with an Illumina HiSeq 2500. TCRdb reworked the public reads: Q25 trimming with fastp, MiXCR clone assembly, productive beta chains retained. Each CDR3 protein gets just one entry, which takes the most common genes and DNA from the rows behind it. The sample data list over 750,000 distinct CDR3 sequences, and 21% of these were observed just once. The top ten clonotypes cover roughly 10% of the sample. V and J lose 4 bases and 7 bases, and a span of 8 bases separates them. The CDR3 goes from the cysteine to the phenylalanine over 13 residues. Kept here is only the CDR3 DNA, which spans 39 bases and is read in frame from base 1. This clonotype was observed at least ten times. Its specific antigen is unknown. No base qualities exist here, and no much larger clone lies one base off it.

In this chain, TRBV12-3 or TRBV12-4 is recombined with TRBJ1-6; the D segment cannot be called with confidence. The source of this sequence is a man aged 50 to 60 who received an inactivated influenza vaccine. Donor details come from another sample of the same person, matched by shared clones. The material sequenced was PBMCs from blood, taken 5 days after vaccination. CDR3 reads: CASSSQPNSPLHF. The DNA is as follows: TGTGCCAGCAGTTCCCAGCCCAATTCACCCCTCCACTTT.